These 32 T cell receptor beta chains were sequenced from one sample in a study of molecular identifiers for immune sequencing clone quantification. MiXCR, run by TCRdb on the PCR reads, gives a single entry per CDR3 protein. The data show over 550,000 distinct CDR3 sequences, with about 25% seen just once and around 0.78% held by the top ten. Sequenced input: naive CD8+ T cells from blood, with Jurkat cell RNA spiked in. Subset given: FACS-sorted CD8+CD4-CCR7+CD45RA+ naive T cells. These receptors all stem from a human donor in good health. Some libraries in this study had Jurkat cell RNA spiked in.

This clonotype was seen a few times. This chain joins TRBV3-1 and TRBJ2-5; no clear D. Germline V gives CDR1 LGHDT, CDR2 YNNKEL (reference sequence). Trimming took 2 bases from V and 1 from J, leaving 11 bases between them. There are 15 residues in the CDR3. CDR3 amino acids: CASSQYRHTQETQYF. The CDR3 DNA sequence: TGTGCCAGCAGCCAATATAGACATACCCAAGAGACCCAGTACTTC.

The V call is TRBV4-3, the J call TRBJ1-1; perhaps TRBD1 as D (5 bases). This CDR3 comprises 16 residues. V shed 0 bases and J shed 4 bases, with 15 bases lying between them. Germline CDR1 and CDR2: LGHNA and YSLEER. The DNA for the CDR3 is TGCGCCAGCAGCCAAGAAGGTTTAGGGGAGAGCACTGAAGCTTTCTTT. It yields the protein CASSQEGLGESTEAFF.

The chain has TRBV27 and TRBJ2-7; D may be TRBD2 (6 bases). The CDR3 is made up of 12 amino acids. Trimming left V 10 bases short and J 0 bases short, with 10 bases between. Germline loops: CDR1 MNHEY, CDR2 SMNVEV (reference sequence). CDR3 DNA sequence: TGTGCCACGCGGGGATTCTCCTACGAGCAGTACTTC. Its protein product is CATRGFSYEQYF.

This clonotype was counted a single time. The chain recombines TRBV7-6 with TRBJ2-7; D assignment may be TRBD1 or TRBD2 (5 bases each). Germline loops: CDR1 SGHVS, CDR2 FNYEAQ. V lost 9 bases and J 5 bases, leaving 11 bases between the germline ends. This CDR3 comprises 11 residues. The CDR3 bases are TGTGCCAGTGGGACGGGCGACGAGCAGTACTTC. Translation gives CASGTGDEQYF.

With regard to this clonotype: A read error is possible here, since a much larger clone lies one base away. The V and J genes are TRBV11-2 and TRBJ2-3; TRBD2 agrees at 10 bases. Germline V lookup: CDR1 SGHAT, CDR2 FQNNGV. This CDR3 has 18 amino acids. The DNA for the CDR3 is TGTGCCAACAGCTTACCGGGACTAGCGCCTACAAGCACAGATACGCAGTATTTT. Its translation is CANSLPGLAPTSTDTQYF. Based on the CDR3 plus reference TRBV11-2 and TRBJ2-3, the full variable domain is EAGVAQSPRYKIIEKRQSVAFWCNPISGHATLYWYQQILGQGPKLLIQFQNNGVVDDSQLPKDRFSAERLKGVDSTLKIQPAKLEDSAVYLCANSLPGLAPTSTDTQYFGPGTRLTVL.

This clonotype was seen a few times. The CDR3 reads CASSSPGGPSYEQYF. CDR3 sequence (DNA): TGTGCCAGCAGCTCCCCAGGGGGTCCATCCTACGAGCAGTACTTC. J is TRBJ2-7 and V is TRBV7-9; 7 nucleotides line up with TRBD1. From germline, CDR1 is SEHNR and CDR2 FQNEAQ (reference sequence). The CDR3 covers 15 residues. V was pared by 4 bases and J by 1 base, with 7 bases of the junction left unmatched.

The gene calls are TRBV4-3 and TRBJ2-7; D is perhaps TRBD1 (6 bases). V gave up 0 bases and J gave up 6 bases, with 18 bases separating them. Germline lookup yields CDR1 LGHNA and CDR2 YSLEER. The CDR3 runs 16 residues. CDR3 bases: TGCGCCAGCAGCCAAGATCCTTCAGGGGCCGACGGCGAGCAGTACTTC. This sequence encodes CASSQDPSGADGEQYF.

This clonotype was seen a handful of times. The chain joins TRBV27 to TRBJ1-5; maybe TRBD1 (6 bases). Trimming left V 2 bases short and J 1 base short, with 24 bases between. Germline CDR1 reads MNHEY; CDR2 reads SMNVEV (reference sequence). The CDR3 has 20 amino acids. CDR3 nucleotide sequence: TGTGCCAGCAGTTTACTCTCCCCGCGTTACGGGGGGCTGAGCAATCAGCCCCAGCATTTT. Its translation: CASSLLSPRYGGLSNQPQHF.

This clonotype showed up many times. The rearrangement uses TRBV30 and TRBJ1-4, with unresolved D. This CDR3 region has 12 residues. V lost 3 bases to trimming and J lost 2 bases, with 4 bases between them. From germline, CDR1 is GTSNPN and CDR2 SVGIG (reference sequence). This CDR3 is CAWSETNEKLFF. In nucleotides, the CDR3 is TGTGCCTGGAGCGAGACTAATGAAAAACTGTTTTTT.

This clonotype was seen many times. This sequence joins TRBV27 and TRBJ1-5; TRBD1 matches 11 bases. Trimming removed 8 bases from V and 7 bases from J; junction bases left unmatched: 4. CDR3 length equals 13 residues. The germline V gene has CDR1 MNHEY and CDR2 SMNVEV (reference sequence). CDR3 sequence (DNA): TGTGCCAGCGGGTGGACAGGGGGCCAGCCCCAGCATTTT. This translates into CASGWTGGQPQHF.

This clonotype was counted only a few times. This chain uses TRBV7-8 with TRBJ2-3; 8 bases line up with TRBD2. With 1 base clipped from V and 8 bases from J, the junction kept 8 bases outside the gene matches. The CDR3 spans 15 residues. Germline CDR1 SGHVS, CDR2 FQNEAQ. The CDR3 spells CASSLEGAGGGTQYF. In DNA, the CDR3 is TGTGCCAGCAGCTTAGAAGGGGCCGGGGGGGGTACGCAGTATTTT.

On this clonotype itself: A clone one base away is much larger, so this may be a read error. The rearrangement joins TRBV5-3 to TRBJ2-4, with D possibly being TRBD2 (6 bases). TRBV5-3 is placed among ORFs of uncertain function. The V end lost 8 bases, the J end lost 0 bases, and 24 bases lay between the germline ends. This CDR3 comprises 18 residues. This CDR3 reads CASSLDLAALIAKNIQYF. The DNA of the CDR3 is TGTGCCAGCAGCCTCGACTTAGCGGCGTTGATAGCCAAAAACATTCAGTACTTC.

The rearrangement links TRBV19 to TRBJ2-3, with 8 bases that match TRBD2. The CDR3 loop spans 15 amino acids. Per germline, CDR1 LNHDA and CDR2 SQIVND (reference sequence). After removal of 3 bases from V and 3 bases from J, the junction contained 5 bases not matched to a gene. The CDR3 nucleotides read TGTGCCAGTAGTATCTTAGCGGGAATGACAGATACGCAGTATTTT. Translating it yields CASSILAGMTDTQYF.

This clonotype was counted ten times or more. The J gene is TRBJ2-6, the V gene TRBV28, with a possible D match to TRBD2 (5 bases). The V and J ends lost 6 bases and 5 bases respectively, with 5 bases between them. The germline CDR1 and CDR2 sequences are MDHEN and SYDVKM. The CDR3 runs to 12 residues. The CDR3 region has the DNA TGTGCCAGCAGGGACTGGGCCAACGTCCTGACTTTC. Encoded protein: CASRDWANVLTF.

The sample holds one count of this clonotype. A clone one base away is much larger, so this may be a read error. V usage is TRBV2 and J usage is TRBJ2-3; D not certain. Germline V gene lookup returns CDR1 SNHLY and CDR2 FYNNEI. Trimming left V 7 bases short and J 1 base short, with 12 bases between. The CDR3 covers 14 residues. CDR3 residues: CASTWGLGTDTQYF. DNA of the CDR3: TGTGCCAGCACCTGGGGTTTGGGCACAGATACGCAGTATTTT.

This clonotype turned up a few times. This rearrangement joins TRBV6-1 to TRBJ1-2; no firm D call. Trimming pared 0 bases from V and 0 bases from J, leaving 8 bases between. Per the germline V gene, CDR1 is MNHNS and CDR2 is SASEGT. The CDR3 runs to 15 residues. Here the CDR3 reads CASSEATAPNYGYTF. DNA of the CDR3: TGTGCCAGCAGTGAAGCCACAGCTCCTAACTATGGCTACACCTTC.

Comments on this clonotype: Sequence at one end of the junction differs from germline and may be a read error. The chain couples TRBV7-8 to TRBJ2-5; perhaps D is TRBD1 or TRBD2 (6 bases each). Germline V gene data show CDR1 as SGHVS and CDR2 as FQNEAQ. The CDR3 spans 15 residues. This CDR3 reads CASSLGGGGTETQYF. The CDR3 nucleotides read TGTGCCAGCAGCTTAGGTGGAGGGGGTACGGAGACCCAATACTTC.

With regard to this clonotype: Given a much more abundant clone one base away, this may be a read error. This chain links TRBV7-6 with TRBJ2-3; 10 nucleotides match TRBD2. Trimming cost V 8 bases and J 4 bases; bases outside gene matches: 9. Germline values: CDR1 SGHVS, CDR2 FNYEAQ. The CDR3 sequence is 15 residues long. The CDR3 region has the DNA TGTGCCAGCCGCAAAACTAGCGGGGAACCAGATACGCAGTATTTT. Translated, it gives CASRKTSGEPDTQYF.

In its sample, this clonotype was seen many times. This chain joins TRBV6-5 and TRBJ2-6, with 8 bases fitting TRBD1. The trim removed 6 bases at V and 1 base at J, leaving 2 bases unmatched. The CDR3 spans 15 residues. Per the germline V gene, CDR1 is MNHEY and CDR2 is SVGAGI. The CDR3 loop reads CASRDRGSGANVLTF. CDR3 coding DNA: TGTGCCAGCAGAGACAGGGGTTCTGGGGCCAACGTCCTGACTTTC.

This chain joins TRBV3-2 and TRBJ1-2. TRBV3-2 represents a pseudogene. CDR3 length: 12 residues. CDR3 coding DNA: TGTACCAGCAGCCACCAAGAGACATCGTCGGCATTC. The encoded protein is CTSSHQETSSAF.

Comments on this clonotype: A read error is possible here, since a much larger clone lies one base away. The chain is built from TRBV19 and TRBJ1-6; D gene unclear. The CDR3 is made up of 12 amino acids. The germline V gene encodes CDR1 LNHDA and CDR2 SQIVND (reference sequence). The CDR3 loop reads CASSIGFSPPHF. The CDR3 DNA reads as TGTGCCAGTAGTATCGGATTTTCACCCCCCCACTTT.

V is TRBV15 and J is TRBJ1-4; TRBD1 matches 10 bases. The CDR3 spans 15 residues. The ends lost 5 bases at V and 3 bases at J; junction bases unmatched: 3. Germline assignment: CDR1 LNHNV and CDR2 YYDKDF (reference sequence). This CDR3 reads CATSRTGGSNEKLFF. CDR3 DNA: TGTGCCACCAGCCGGACAGGGGGATCTAATGAAAAACTGTTTTTT.

CDR3 region: CASNAGLAGLFIDEQYF. The CDR3 bases are TGCGCCAGCAACGCCGGACTAGCGGGCTTATTCATTGACGAGCAGTACTTC. The V gene is TRBV5-1, the J gene TRBJ2-7; 11 nucleotides line up with TRBD2. From germline, CDR1 is SGHRS and CDR2 YFSETQ. The CDR3 runs to 17 residues. The J segment lost 5 bases and the V segment lost 6 bases, leaving 16 bases of the junction unmatched.

The chain's CDR3 is CASSLTTYYEQYF. In DNA form, the CDR3 reads TGTGCCAGTAGTTTGACAACCTACTACGAGCAGTACTTC. The gene calls are TRBV19 and TRBJ2-7, with D hard to call. CDR1 and CDR2 from the germline V gene are LNHDA and SQIVND (reference sequence). Trimming removed 5 bases at V and 3 bases at J, with 11 bases between. The CDR3 totals 13 residues.

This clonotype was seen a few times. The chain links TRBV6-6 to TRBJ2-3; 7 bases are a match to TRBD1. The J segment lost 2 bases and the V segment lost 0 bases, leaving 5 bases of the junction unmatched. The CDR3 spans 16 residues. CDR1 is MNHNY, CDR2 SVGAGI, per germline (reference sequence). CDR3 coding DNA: TGTGCCAGCAGTTACTCAGACAGGGAACCCACAGATACGCAGTATTTT. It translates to CASSYSDREPTDTQYF.

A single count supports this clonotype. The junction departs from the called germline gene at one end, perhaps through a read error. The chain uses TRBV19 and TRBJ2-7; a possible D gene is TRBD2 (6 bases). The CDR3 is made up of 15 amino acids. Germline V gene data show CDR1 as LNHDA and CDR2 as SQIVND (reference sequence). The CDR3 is CASSTSGTGTYKQYF. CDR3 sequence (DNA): TGTGCCAGTAGTACCTCCGGGACTGGGACCTACAAGCAGTACTTC.

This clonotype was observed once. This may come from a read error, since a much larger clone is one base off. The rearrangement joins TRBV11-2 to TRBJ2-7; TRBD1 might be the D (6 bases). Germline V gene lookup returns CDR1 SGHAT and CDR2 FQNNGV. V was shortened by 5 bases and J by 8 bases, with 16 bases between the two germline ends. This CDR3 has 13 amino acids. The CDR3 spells CASSPPLGDKQYF. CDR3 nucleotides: TGTGCCAGCAGCCCCCCCTTAGGGGACAAGCAGTACTTC.

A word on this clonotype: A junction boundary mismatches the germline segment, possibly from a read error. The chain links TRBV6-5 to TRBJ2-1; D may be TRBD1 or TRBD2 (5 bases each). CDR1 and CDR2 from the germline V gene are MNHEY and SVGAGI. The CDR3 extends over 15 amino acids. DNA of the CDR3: TGTGCGAGCAGTTACTCTTTGGGGGTAGCTGATGAGCAGCTCTTC. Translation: CASSYSLGVADEQLF.

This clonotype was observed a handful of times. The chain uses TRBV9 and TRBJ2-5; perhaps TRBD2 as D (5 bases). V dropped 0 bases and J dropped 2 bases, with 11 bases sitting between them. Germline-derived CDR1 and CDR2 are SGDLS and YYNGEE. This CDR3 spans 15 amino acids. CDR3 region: CASSVVAGSQETQYF. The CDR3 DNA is TGTGCCAGCAGCGTAGTCGCGGGCTCTCAAGAGACCCAGTACTTC.

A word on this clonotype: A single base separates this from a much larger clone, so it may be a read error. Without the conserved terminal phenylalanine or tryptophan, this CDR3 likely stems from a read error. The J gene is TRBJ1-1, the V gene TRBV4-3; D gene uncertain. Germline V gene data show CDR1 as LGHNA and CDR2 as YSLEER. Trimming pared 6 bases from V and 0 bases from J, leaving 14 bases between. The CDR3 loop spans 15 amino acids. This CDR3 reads CASSYGSSMNTEAFL. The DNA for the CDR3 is TGCGCCAGCAGTTATGGGAGTTCCATGAACACTGAAGCTTTCCTT.

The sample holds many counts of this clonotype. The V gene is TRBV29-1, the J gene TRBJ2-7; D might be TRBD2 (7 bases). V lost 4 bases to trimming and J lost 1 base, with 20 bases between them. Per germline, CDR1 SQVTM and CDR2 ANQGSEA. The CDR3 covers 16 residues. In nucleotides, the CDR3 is TGCAGCGTTGGGGGGGGGGCCGCGCCCCGGTCCTACGAGCAGTACTTC. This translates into CSVGGGAAPRSYEQYF.

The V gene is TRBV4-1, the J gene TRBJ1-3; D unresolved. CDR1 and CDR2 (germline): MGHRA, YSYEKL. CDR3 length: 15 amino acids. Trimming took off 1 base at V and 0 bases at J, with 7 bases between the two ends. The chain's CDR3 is CASSQVRSSGNTIYF. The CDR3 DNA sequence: TGCGCCAGCAGCCAAGTGCGGAGCTCTGGAAACACCATATATTTT.